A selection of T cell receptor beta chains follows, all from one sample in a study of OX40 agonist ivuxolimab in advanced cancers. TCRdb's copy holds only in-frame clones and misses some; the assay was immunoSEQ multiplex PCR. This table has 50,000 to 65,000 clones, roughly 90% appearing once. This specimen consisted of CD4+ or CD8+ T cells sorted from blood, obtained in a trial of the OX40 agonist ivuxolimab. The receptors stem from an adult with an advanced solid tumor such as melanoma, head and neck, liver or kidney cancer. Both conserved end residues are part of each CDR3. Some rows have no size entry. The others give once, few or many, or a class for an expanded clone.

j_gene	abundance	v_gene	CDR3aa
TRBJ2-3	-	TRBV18	CASSLGLAGYPNTDTQYF
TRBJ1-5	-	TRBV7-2	CASSLMWGEGQPQHF
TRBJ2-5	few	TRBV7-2	CASSLGLAGVGETQYF
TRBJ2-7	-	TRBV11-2	CASRKPGQGTYEQYF
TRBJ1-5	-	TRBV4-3	CASSQALLSNQPQHF
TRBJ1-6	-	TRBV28	CASSNSEGSSYNSPLHF
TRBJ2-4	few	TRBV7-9	CASSPLWGHIAKNIQYF
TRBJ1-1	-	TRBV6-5	CASSVRQGDTEAFF
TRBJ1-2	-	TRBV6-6	CASSYARTANYGYTF
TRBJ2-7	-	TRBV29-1	CSGWIGQGYEQYF
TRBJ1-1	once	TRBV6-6	CASSYPSQGNTEAFF
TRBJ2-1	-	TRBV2	CATALTGGAYNEQFF
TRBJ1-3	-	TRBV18	CASSPGTFLTSGNTIYF
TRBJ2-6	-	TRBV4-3	CASSPGGGPGANVLTF
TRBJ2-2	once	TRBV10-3	CAISESSGTGELFF
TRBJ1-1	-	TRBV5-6	CASSGQGRNTEAFF
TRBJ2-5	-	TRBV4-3	CASSPLFLRVTPVRETQYF
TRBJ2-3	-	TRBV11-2	CASSSGSRSSTDTQYF
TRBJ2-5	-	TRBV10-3	CAISEHQEAQYF
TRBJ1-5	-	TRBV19	CASSMGQIRQPQHF
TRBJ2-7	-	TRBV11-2	CASMYQGTAAYEQYF
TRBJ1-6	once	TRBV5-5	CASKPGQGSDSPLHF
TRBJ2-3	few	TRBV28	CASEGTGGTDTQYF
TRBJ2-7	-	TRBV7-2	CASTRTGGPYEQYF
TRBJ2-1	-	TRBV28	CASSLFSPGQRNEQFF
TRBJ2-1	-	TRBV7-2	CASSLARGLAAGRFF
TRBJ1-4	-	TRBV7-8	CASSSPGQGGEKLFF
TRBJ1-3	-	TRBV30	CAWSVGTRSSGNTIYF
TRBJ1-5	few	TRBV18	CASSPPSAGANSNQPQHF
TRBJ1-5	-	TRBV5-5	CASSLVGLEGQPQHF
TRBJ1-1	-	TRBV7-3	CASSFDRHTEAFF